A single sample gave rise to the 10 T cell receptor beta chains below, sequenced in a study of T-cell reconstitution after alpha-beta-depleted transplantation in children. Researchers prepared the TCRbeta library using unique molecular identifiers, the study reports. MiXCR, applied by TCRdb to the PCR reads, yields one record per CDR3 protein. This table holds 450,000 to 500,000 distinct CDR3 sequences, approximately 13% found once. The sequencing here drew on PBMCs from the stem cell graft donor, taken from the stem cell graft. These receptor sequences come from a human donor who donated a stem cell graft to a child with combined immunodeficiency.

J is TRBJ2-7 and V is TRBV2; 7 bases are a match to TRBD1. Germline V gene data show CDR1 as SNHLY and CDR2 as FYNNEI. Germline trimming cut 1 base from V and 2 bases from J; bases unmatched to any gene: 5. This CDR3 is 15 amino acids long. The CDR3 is CASSEGWGQPYEQYF. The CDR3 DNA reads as TGTGCCAGCAGTGAAGGGTGGGGACAGCCCTACGAGCAGTACTTC.

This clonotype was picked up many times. In nucleotides, the CDR3 is TGTGCCAGCAGCTTAACTAGCGGACACACAGATACGCAGTATTTT. Amino acid sequence: CASSLTSGHTDTQYF. The chain joins TRBV7-3 to TRBJ2-3, with D possibly TRBD2 on 6 matching bases. CDR3 size: 15 residues. The germline V gene encodes CDR1 SGHTA and CDR2 FQGTGA. Trimming took off 0 bases at V and 2 bases at J, with 9 bases between the two ends.

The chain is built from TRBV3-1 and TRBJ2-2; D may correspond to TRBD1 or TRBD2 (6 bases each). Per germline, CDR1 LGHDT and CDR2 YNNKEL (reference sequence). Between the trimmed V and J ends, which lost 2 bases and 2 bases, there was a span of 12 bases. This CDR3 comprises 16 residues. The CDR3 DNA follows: TGTGCCAGCAGCCAACGCTCGGGGGCTAACACCGGGGAGCTGTTTTTT. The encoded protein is CASSQRSGANTGELFF.

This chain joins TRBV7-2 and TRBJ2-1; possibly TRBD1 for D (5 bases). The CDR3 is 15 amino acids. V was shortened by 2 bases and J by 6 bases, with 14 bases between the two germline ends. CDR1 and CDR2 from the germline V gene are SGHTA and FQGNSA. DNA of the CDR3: TGTGCCAGCAGCTTAACAGGTCCCTTCACCAATGAGCAGTTCTTC. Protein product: CASSLTGPFTNEQFF.

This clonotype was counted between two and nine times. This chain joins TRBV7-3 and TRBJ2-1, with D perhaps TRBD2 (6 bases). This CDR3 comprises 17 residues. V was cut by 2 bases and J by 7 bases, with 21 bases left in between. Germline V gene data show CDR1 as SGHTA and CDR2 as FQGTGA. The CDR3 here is CASSLVPGEKSGNEQFF. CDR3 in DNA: TGTGCCAGCAGCTTAGTTCCGGGAGAGAAGTCGGGGAATGAGCAGTTCTTC.

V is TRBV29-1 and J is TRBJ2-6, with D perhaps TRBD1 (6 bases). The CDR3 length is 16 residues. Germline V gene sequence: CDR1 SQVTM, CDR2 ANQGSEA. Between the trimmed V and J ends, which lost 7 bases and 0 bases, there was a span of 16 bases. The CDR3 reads CSAETGNSSGANVLTF. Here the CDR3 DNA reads TGCAGCGCCGAGACAGGCAATAGCTCTGGGGCCAACGTCCTGACTTTC.

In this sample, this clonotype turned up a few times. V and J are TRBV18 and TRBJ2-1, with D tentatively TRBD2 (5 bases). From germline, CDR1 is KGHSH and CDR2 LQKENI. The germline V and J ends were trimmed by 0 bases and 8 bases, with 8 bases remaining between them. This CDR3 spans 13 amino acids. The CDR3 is CASSPPLAYEQFF. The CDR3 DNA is TGTGCCAGCTCACCACCGCTAGCCTATGAGCAGTTCTTC. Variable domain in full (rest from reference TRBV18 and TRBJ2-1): NAGVMQNPRHLVRRRGQEARLRCSPMKGHSHVYWYRQLPEEGLKFMVYLQKENIIDESGMPKERFSAEFPKEGPSILRIQQVVRGDSAAYFCASSPPLAYEQFFGPGTRLTVL.

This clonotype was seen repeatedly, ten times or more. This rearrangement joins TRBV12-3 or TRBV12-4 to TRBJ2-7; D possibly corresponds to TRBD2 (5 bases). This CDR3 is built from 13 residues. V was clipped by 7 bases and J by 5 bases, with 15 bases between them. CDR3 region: CASTASSFDEQYF. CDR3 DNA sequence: TGTGCCAGCACTGCTAGCAGTTTTGACGAGCAGTACTTC.

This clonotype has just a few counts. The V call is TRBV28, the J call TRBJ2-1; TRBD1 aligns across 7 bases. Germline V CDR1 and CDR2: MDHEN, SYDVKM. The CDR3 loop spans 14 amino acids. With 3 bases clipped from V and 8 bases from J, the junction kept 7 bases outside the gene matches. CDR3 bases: TGTGCCAGCAGTTTTGACAGGGTGGTCGATGAGCAGTTCTTC. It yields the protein CASSFDRVVDEQFF.

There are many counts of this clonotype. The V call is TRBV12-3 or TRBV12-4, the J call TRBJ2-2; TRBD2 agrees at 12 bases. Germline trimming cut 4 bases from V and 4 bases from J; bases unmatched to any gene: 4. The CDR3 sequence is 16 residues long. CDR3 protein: CASSSSSGGATGELFF. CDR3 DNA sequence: TGTGCCAGCAGTTCATCTAGCGGGGGGGCCACCGGGGAGCTGTTTTTT.